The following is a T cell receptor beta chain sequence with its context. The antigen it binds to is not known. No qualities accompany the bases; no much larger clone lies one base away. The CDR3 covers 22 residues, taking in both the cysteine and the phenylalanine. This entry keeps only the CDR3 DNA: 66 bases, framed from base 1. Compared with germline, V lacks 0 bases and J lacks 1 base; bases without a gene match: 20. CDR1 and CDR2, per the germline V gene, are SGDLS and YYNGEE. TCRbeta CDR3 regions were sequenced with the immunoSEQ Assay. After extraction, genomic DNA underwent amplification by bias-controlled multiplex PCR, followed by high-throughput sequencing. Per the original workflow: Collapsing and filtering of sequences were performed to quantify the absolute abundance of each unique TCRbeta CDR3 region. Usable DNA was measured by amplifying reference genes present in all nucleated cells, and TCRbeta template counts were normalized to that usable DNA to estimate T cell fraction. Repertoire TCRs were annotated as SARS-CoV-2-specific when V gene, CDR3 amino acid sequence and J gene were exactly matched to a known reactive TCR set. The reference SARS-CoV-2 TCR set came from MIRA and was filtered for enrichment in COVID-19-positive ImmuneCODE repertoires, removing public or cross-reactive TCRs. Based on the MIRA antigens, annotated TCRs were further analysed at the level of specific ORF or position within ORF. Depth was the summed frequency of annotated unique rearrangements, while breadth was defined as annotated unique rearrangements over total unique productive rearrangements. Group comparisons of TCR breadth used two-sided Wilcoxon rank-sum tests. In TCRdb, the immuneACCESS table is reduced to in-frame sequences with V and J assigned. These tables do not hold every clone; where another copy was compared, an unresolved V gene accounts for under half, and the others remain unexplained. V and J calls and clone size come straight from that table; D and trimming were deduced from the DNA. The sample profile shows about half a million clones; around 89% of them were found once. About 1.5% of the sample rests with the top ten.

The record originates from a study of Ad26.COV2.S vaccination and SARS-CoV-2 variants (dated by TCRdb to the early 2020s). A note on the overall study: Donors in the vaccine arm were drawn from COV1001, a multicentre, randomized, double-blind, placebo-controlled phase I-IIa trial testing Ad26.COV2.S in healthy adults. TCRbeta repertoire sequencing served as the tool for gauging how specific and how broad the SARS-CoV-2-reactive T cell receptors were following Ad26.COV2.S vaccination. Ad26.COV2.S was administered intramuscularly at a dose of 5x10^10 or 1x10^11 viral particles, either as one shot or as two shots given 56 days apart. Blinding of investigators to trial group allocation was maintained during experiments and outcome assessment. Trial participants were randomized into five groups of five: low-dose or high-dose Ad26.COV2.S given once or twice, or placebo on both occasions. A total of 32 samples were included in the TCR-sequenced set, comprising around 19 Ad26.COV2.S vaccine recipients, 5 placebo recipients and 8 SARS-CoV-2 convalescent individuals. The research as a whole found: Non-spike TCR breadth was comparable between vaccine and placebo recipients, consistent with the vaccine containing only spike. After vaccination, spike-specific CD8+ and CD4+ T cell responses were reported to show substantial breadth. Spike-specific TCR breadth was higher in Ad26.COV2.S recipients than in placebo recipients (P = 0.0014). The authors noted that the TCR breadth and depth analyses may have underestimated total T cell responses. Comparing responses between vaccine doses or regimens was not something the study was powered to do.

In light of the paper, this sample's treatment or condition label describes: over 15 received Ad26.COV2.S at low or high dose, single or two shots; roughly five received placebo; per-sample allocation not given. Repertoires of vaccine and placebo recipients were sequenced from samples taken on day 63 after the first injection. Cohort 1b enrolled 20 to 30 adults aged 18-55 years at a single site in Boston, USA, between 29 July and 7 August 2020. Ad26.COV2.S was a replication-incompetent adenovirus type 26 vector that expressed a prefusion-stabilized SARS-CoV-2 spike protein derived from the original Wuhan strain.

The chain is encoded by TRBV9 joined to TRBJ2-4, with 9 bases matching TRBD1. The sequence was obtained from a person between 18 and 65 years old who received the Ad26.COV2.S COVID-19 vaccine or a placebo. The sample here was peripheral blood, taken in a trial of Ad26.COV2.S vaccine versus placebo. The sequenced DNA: TGTGCCAGCAGCGTAGCCGAGCCGAAGGGACAGGGAAGTATTTCGGCCAAAAACATTCAGTACTTC. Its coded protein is CASSVAEPKGQGSISAKNIQYF.